This T cell receptor (beta chain) was identified in a study of regulatory T cells in long-lasting Graves disease (dated by TCRdb to 2020 to 2022). Notes on the research overall: Persistent Graves' disease was defined as antithyroid drug treatment for over 5 years with persistently positive TSH receptor autoantibodies. The study was registered as a clinical trial and conducted in China. Persistent Graves' disease patients were compared with newly diagnosed Graves' disease patients by peripheral blood TCR sequencing and RNA sequencing. A total of 33 samples were covered by TCR sequencing, comprising some 13 persistent and 20 or so newly diagnosed Graves' disease patients. Antithyroid drugs had been taken for approximately 9.7 years on average by persistent Graves' disease patients in the clinical cohort.

The junction shows trimming of 0 bases on V and 4 bases on J, and the gene matches do not reach 8 bases of it. The cysteine opens and the phenylalanine closes a CDR3 of 17 amino acids. Just the 51-base CDR3 DNA is kept, in frame starting at base 1. As encoded in the germline V gene, CDR1 is SGHVS while CDR2 is FNYEAQ. The time point label corresponds to: persistent/refractory GD, antithyroid drugs over 5 years with positive TRAb. RNA was extracted from PBMCs in TRIzol for both TCR sequencing and RNA sequencing. The diagnosis of Graves' disease was made according to American Thyroid Association guidelines. Patients were recruited from an endocrinology department in Xi'an, China. From each patient, around 9.3 milliliters of peripheral blood was collected into an EDTA anticoagulant tube. Ficoll Paque Plus density gradient separation was used to isolate PBMCs, and no further T cell sorting was performed. An Agilent 2100 Bioanalyzer and agarose gel were used to check RNA quality, and a NanoDrop 2000 was used to measure RNA concentration.

A note on this clonotype: Its antigen is not yet known. No much larger clonotype is one base removed from it; base qualities were not supplied.

Libraries came from multiplex PCR. Sequencing relied on an Illumina HiSeq 4000. iRepertoire HTBI primers and Arm-PCR amplification of CDR3 regions were used to construct TCR beta libraries. Before sequencing, the PCR products went through gel purification. In the original analysis: A total of fewer than 70 TRBV and 14 TRBJ segments were identified across samples and were used for gene usage analysis of CDR3 amino acid clonotypes. COPE and FqMerger were used to merge filtered high-quality paired reads into contigs. BLAST was used to align contigs to IMGT TRBV, TRBD and TRBJ reference genes, and CDR3 was defined according to IMGT. Any clonotype with a frequency above 0.1% was counted as a highly expanded clone. Repertoire diversity was measured by Shannon entropy, and V-J evenness by the Gini coefficient. Clonotypes shared by more than one individual were considered public. TCRdb trimmed the raw reads at Q25, called clones with MiXCR and kept productive beta chains. Each CDR3 protein appears once, grouped with its most common genes and DNA. These V and J calls rely on TCRdb rather than the paper's analysis. The sample records some 470,000 distinct CDR3 sequences, 20% to 25% of which are singletons. The ten largest clones represent less than 9% of the sample.

Results the study describes overall, beyond this receptor: The study examined only peripheral blood because the primary lesion, thyroid tissue, could not be accessed. Patients with persistent disease shared more public clonotypes (approximately 2,500) than newly diagnosed patients did (more than 900). Persistent disease showed preferential use of TRBV28, TRBJ1-2 and TRBJ2-5, whereas newly diagnosed disease favored TRBV20-1 and TRBJ2-1. Sequencing and analysis were restricted to the TCR beta chain. The small sample size was acknowledged by the authors as a limitation that may reduce accuracy. Compared with newly diagnosed patients, persistent Graves' disease patients had lower TCR Shannon entropy and fewer highly expanded clones, which suggests clonal expansion.

This material consisted of peripheral blood mononuclear cells (PBMCs), taken when the disease was refractory, from a patient treated with antithyroid drugs. The receptor's source is a female donor with Graves disease. The chain employs TRBV7-6 and TRBJ1-3; 8 bases in the junction line up with TRBD1. The nucleotide sequence is TGTGCCAGCAGCTTAGCGCTCGGACAGGGCTTCGGAAACACCATATATTTT. Translated, this gives CASSLALGQGFGNTIYF.